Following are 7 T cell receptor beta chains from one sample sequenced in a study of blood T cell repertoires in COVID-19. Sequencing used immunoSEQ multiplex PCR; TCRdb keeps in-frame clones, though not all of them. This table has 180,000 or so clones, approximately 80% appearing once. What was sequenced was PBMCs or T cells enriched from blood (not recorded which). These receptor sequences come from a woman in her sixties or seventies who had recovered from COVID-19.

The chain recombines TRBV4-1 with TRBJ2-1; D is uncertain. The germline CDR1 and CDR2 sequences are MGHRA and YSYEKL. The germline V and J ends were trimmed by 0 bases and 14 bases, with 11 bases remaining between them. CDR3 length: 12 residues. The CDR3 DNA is TGCGCCAGCAGCCAAGAGGCTAGTTCTAAGTTCTTC. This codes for CASSQEASSKFF.

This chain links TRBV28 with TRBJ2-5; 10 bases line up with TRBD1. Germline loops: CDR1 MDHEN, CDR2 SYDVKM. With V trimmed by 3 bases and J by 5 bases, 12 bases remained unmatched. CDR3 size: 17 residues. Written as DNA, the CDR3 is TGTGCCAGCAGTTTGACCCGGGACAGGGGTATCCGGGAGACCCAGTACTTC. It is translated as CASSLTRDRGIRETQYF.

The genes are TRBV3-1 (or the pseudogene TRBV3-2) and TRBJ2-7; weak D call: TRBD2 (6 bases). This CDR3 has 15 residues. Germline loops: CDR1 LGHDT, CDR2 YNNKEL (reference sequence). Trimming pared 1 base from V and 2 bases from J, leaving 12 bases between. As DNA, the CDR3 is TGTGCCAGCAGCCAAGCGCCGGCGGGACCCTACGAGCAGTACTTC. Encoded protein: CASSQAPAGPYEQYF.

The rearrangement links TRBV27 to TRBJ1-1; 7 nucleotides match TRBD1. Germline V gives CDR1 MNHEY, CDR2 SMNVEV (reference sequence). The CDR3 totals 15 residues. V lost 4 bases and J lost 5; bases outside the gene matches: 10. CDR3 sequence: CASSSRQGGLTEAFF. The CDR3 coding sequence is TGTGCCAGCAGTTCCCGACAGGGAGGTCTGACTGAAGCTTTCTTT.

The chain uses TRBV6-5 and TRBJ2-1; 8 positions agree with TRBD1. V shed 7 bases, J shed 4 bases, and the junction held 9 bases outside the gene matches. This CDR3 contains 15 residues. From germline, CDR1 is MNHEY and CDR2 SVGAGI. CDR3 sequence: CASTGTGLGYNEQFF. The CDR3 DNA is TGTGCCAGCACCGGGACAGGTTTGGGGTACAATGAGCAGTTCTTC.

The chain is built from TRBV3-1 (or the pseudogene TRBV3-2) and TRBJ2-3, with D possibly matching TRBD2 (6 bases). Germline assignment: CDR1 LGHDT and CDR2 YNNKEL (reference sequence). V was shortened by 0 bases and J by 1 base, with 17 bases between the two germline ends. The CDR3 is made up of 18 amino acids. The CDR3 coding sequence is TGTGCCAGCAGCCAAGAAAAGGGACTGCTAGGGGGCACAGATACGCAGTATTTT. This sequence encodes CASSQEKGLLGGTDTQYF.

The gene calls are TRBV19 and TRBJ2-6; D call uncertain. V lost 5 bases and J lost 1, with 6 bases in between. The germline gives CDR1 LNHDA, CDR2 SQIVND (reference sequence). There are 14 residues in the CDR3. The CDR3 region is CASSPISGANVLTF. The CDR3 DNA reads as TGTGCCAGTAGTCCAATTTCTGGGGCCAACGTCCTGACTTTC.